This T cell receptor beta chain originates from a study of CD8+CD57+ T cells in acquired aplastic anemia. For the study at large: An average of approximately 3.2 ug of DNA was obtained from sorted CD4+ and CD8+ cells.

As for this clonotype: As yet, its antigen is unknown.

This CDR3 is 15 amino acids long. V lost 6 bases and J lost 1; bases outside the gene matches: 8. Germline V lookup: CDR1 WNHNN, CDR2 SYGVQD (reference sequence). The study, taken as a whole, reports: Controls and patients did not differ significantly in CD8+ Simpson's diversity.

The template used for profiling TCR beta VDJ and CDR3 was genomic DNA. TCRdb re-called the reads with MiXCR, one entry per CDR3 protein. There are 95,000 to 150,000 distinct CDR3 sequences in the sample; 45% to 60% occur only once, and roughly 30% lies in the top ten. Sequencing was done on patients that had shown CD8+CD57+ cell expansion by flow cytometry. This TCR derives from a human donor with aplastic anemia. The specimen was sorted CD4+, CD8+, or CD8+CD57+ T cells (not recorded which) from PBMCs. The chain uses TRBV10-1 and TRBJ1-1, with 7 positions matching TRBD1. This CDR3 is CASSPTGQTNTEAFF. For the CDR3, the DNA is TGCGCCAGCAGCCCGACAGGGCAAACGAACACTGAAGCTTTCTTT.